Presented here are 23 T cell receptor beta chains from one specimen sequenced in a study of identical twins. TCRdb independently ran MiXCR on the 5' RACE reads; one entry per CDR3 protein. The data contain 1.5 million or so distinct CDR3 sequences, under 35% of them seen just once; the ten biggest clones take up about 0.27%. The sequencing input was cord blood. The source is a newborn girl in good health.

As for this clonotype: One base away lies a much larger clone, so this may be a sequencing read error. V usage is TRBV5-1 and J usage is TRBJ2-5; 8 positions agree with TRBD2. The CDR3 is made up of 13 amino acids. Germline V CDR1 and CDR2: SGHRS, YFSETQ. V shed 7 bases, J shed 3 bases, and the junction held 5 bases outside the gene matches. CDR3 sequence: CASERAGEETQYF. CDR3 DNA: TGCGCCAGCGAGCGAGCGGGAGAAGAGACCCAGTACTTC.

The chain combines TRBV7-2 with TRBJ2-1; tentative D call: TRBD2 (6 bases). The CDR3 totals 17 residues. Trimming left V 0 bases short and J 3 bases short, with 15 bases between. Per germline, CDR1 SGHTA and CDR2 FQGNSA. In nucleotides, the CDR3 is TGTGCCAGCAGCTTAGCGAGCCAGCGGGCCAACTACAATGAGCAGTTCTTC. It specifies CASSLASQRANYNEQFF.

This clonotype was recorded at least ten times. The J gene is TRBJ2-6, the V gene TRBV27; TRBD1 agrees at 7 bases. In germline, CDR1 is MNHEY, CDR2 SMNVEV (reference sequence). CDR3 size: 18 residues. V trimming: 2 bases; J trimming: 1 base; junction bases outside the gene matches: 8. In DNA form, the CDR3 reads TGTGCCAGCAGTTTAAGGGACAGCCCTCTTTCTGGGGCCAACGTCCTGACTTTC. This codes for CASSLRDSPLSGANVLTF.

V is TRBV6-6 and J is TRBJ2-1; 8 nucleotides line up with TRBD2. The V segment lost 5 bases and the J segment 4 bases; nucleotides outside the gene matches: 13. Germline V gives CDR1 MNHNY, CDR2 SVGAGI (reference sequence). CDR3 length equals 17 residues. CDR3 in DNA: TGTGCCAGCAGTCTCACGCGGGGGGCGATCTCTTACAATGAGCAGTTCTTC. Translating it yields CASSLTRGAISYNEQFF.

This CDR3 is CASSYVGATNEKLFF. CDR3 bases: TGTGCCAGCAGTTACGTAGGGGCAACTAATGAAAAACTGTTTTTT. This chain joins TRBV6-6 and TRBJ1-4, with D perhaps matching TRBD1 (5 bases). This CDR3 is 15 amino acids long. The germline V gene has CDR1 MNHNY and CDR2 SVGAGI (reference sequence). The V end lost 2 bases, the J end lost 0 bases, and 7 bases lay between the germline ends.

The rearrangement joins TRBV7-9 to TRBJ1-6, with D possibly being TRBD1 (6 bases). This CDR3 region has 15 residues. V was clipped by 3 bases and J by 9 bases, with 15 bases between them. The germline V gene has CDR1 SEHNR and CDR2 FQNEAQ (reference sequence). The CDR3 protein is CASSFGQREVSPLHF. CDR3 DNA: TGTGCCAGCAGCTTCGGACAGAGAGAGGTTTCACCCCTCCACTTT. Drawing the rest from reference TRBV7-9 and TRBJ1-6, the complete variable domain is DTGVSQNPRHKITKRGQNVTFRCDPISEHNRLYWYRQTLGQGPEFLTYFQNEAQLEKSRLLSDRFSAERPKGSFSTLEIQRTEQGDSAMYLCASSFGQREVSPLHFGNGTRLTVT.

This clonotype was recorded a few times. V gene TRBV7-9 combines with J gene TRBJ1-1, with 9 bases identical to TRBD1. Germline lookup yields CDR1 SEHNR and CDR2 FQNEAQ (reference sequence). The CDR3 consists of 14 residues. The J segment lost 8 bases and the V segment lost 0 bases, leaving 4 bases of the junction unmatched. The CDR3 sequence is CASSLAFGQGEAFF. CDR3 nucleotide sequence: TGTGCCAGCAGCTTAGCATTTGGACAGGGGGAAGCTTTCTTT.

This clonotype was detected a few times. The chain combines TRBV28 with TRBJ1-2; 7 bases match TRBD1. V was pared by 8 bases and J by 3 bases, with 6 bases of the junction left unmatched. CDR1 and CDR2 from the germline V gene are MDHEN and SYDVKM. There are 13 residues in the CDR3. The CDR3 DNA sequence: TGTGCCAGCTTGACAGGGAAACACTATGGCTACACCTTC. Protein: CASLTGKHYGYTF.

The V call is TRBV4-2, the J call TRBJ2-4; the D is unclear. The ends were cut back, 0 bases at V and 13 bases at J, with 16 bases in the middle. The CDR3 is 14 residues long. CDR1 and CDR2 from the germline V gene are LGHNA and YNFKEQ. For the CDR3, the DNA is TGTGCCAGCAGCCAAGATCGGAGATCGCATGAGCAGTACTTC. This translates into CASSQDRRSHEQYF.

The chain carries TRBV6-2 or TRBV6-3 and TRBJ2-3; the match to TRBD2 covers 9 bases. The CDR3 consists of 16 residues. CDR1 MNHEY and CDR2 SVGEGT come from the germline V gene. The junction had 7 bases not matched to a gene; V was cut back by 6 bases and J by 0 bases. The CDR3 protein is CASRKVTSGSTDTQYF. Here the CDR3 DNA reads TGTGCCAGCAGGAAGGTTACTAGCGGGAGCACAGATACGCAGTATTTT.

The chain carries TRBV28 and TRBJ1-2; D perhaps matches TRBD1 (6 bases). Per the germline V gene, CDR1 is MDHEN and CDR2 is SYDVKM. V lost 6 bases, J lost 4 bases, and 21 bases lay in between. This CDR3 spans 16 amino acids. The CDR3 region is CASSPRAYREAYGYTF. The CDR3 DNA follows: TGTGCCAGCAGCCCAAGGGCCTACAGGGAAGCCTATGGCTACACCTTC.

The sample holds a few counts of this clonotype. The chain couples TRBV12-3 or TRBV12-4 to TRBJ1-2; D unclear. The CDR3 spans 13 residues. V shed 7 bases and J shed 2 bases, with 11 bases lying between them. In nucleotides, the CDR3 is TGTGCCAGCACCCTCCACCGGAACTATGGCTACACCTTC. Protein product: CASTLHRNYGYTF.

Concerning this clonotype itself: The junction does not match germline at one end; this may be a read error. V is TRBV28 and J is TRBJ2-1; TRBD2 aligns across 8 bases. CDR3 length: 11 amino acids. Germline loops: CDR1 MDHEN, CDR2 SYDVKM. The DNA of the CDR3 is TGTGTCAGCAGCGTAGCGGGAAGCCAGTTCTTC. This codes for CVSSVAGSQFF.

The chain recombines TRBV20-1 with TRBJ2-5; 7 nucleotides line up with TRBD2. CDR3 length: 14 residues. Germline CDR1 DFQATT, CDR2 SNEGSKA (reference sequence). The J segment lost 2 bases and the V segment lost 3 bases, leaving 6 bases of the junction unmatched. CDR3 loop: CSARRLAAQETQYF. CDR3 DNA: TGCAGTGCTAGGCGTCTAGCGGCTCAAGAGACCCAGTACTTC.

This clonotype has more than one count but fewer than ten. The CDR3 reads CATSDLREGRNEQFF. CDR3 nucleotides: TGTGCCACCAGTGATTTGCGGGAGGGCCGAAATGAGCAGTTCTTC. This chain connects TRBV24-1 to TRBJ2-1; 8 bases align to TRBD2. V was clipped by 0 bases and J by 7 bases; unmatched bases: 4. The CDR3 extends over 15 amino acids. The germline gives CDR1 KGHDR, CDR2 SFDVKD.

This clonotype was seen many times. V is TRBV28 and J is TRBJ2-7; TRBD1 agrees at 8 bases. Germline loops: CDR1 MDHEN, CDR2 SYDVKM. The CDR3 is 14 amino acids. With 2 bases clipped from V and 3 bases from J, the junction kept 3 bases outside the gene matches. CDR3 sequence reads: CASSLAGGVYEQYF. The DNA for the CDR3 is TGTGCCAGCAGTTTAGCAGGGGGCGTCTACGAGCAGTACTTC.

The rearrangement joins TRBV20-1 to TRBJ2-7, with D possibly being TRBD1 (6 bases). Trimming shortened V by 1 base and J by 4 bases, and 17 bases separated the two germline ends. The CDR3 runs to 15 residues. Germline V gene sequence: CDR1 DFQATT, CDR2 SNEGSKA (reference sequence). The CDR3 region has the DNA TGCAGTGCTAGAGGCACACAGGGAGTTAGGTACGAGCAGTACTTC. Encoded protein: CSARGTQGVRYEQYF.

Concerning this clonotype: A much larger clone sits a single nucleotide away, making a read error possible. The chain couples TRBV4-2 to TRBJ2-1; possible D gene TRBD1, 6 bases. The J call may be mistaken, given a closer DNA end match to TRBJ2-7. The CDR3 runs to 15 residues. The germline V gene encodes CDR1 LGHNA and CDR2 YNFKEQ. CDR3 coding DNA: TGTGCCAGCAGCCAAAACAGGGCCTATTACAATGAGCAGTACTTC. Translating it yields CASSQNRAYYNEQYF.

This clonotype came up a few times. CDR3 sequence: CASSSRTVPDTQYF. The CDR3 nucleotides read TGTGCCAGCAGCTCCCGGACAGTGCCAGATACGCAGTATTTT. The gene calls are TRBV7-6 and TRBJ2-3, with D tentatively TRBD1 (6 bases). Per the germline V gene, CDR1 is SGHVS and CDR2 is FNYEAQ. V was shortened by 4 bases and J by 4 bases, with 12 bases between the two germline ends. The CDR3 spans 14 residues. The variable domain in full, with the rest retrieved from reference TRBV7-6 and TRBJ2-3, is GAGVSQSPRYKVTKRGQDVALRCDPISGHVSLYWYRQALGQGPEFLTYFNYEAQQDKSGLPNDRFSAERPEGSISTLTIQRTEQRDSAMYRCASSSRTVPDTQYFGPGTRLTVL.

V is TRBV20-1 and J is TRBJ2-5; 7 nucleotides align to TRBD1. Germline loops: CDR1 DFQATT, CDR2 SNEGSKA (reference sequence). The CDR3 totals 13 residues. V trimming: 6 bases; J trimming: 2 bases; junction bases outside the gene matches: 6. The CDR3: CSAKWTGQETQYF. CDR3 nucleotides: TGCAGTGCCAAGTGGACAGGACAAGAGACCCAGTACTTC.

J is TRBJ1-1 and V is TRBV5-1, with D unresolved. V was pared by 2 bases and J by 4 bases, with 9 bases between. CDR3 size: 13 residues. The germline gives CDR1 SGHRS, CDR2 YFSETQ. CDR3 nucleotide sequence: TGCGCCAGCAGCTTATCGCCGACCACTGAAGCTTTCTTT. It encodes CASSLSPTTEAFF.

The genes are TRBV6-2 or TRBV6-3 and TRBJ2-5; possibly TRBD1 or TRBD2 for D (5 bases each). CDR3 length: 14 amino acids. Trimming removed 5 bases from V and 0 bases from J, with 10 bases in between. Germline CDR1 is MNHEY and CDR2 is SVGEGT. DNA of the CDR3: TGTGCCAGCAGTGACTACAGGTACCAAGAGACCCAGTACTTC. The encoded protein is CASSDYRYQETQYF.

The chain employs TRBV5-1 and TRBJ2-2; the match to TRBD2 covers 9 bases. Germline V lookup: CDR1 SGHRS, CDR2 YFSETQ. Trimming removed 5 bases from V and 8 bases from J; junction bases left unmatched: 7. The CDR3 totals 14 residues. CDR3 in DNA: TGCGCCAGCAGAGGACTAGCGATCACGGGGGAGCTGTTTTTT. Its translation is CASRGLAITGELFF.